The rows below give T cell receptor beta chains drawn from one sample of a study of PD-1 blockade in mismatch repair-deficient tumors. Repertoires were generated with immunoSEQ multiplex PCR, while TCRdb's copy carries only in-frame clones and drops some. The profile covers 75,000 to 85,000 clones, with approximately 81% appearing a single time and around 2.6% taken by the ten largest. Material: peripheral blood, obtained 12 weeks after starting pembrolizumab. The source is an adult with mismatch repair-deficient cancer. Both conserved end residues are part of each CDR3. D genes are given only for firm matches.

v_gene	j_gene	d_gene	CDR3aa
TRBV30	TRBJ2-7	NA	CAWSGVSASYEQYF
TRBV9	TRBJ2-7	TRBD2	CASSVGTSTYEQYF
TRBV19	TRBJ2-7	TRBD1	CASSHSGTGYEQYF
TRBV30	TRBJ1-3	NA	CAWRTAGNTIYF
TRBV29-1	TRBJ2-7	NA	CSVRSPANYEQYF
TRBV27	TRBJ1-1	TRBD1	CASSRTGENTEAFF
TRBV10-3	TRBJ2-1	NA	CAISDLGGNEQFF
TRBV2	TRBJ1-4	TRBD1	CASITGGQAATNEKLFF
TRBV5-5	TRBJ1-2	NA	CASSEPNRFSHTF
TRBV5-5	TRBJ1-2	NA	CASSLAIPGAYGYTF
TRBV5-1	TRBJ2-1	TRBD2	CASSGSGTTYNEQFF
TRBV7-3	TRBJ2-7	NA	CASSFGDSGSEQYF
TRBV7-2	TRBJ2-3	TRBD1	CASSLGGQGFTDTQYF
TRBV28	TRBJ1-1	NA	CASSSGALPMNTEAFF
TRBV9	TRBJ2-1	NA	CASSVGRYNEQFF
TRBV9	TRBJ2-3	TRBD2	CASSPLLAGSTDTQYF
TRBV12-5	TRBJ1-2	TRBD1	CASGWEPTGVDNYGYTF
TRBV18	TRBJ1-3	NA	CASSPGVGNTIYF
TRBV6-5	TRBJ2-1	NA	CASRSGDEQFF
TRBV6-1	TRBJ2-7	TRBD2	CASRELAGETYEQYF
TRBV7-2	TRBJ2-1	TRBD2	CASSSLAGNFNEQFF
TRBV25-1	TRBJ2-1	NA	CASSDTTREEAQFF
TRBV5-5	TRBJ1-1	TRBD1	CASSLVGGEEAFF
TRBV10-1	TRBJ2-1	NA	CASGTDYNEQFF
TRBV19	TRBJ1-5	NA	CASRALTLDSNQPQHF
TRBV4-1	TRBJ2-3	TRBD2	CASGPAGGPDTQYF
TRBV7-8	TRBJ2-2	NA	CASSLALAGSNTGELFF
TRBV9	TRBJ1-1	TRBD1	CASSVGTGNTEAFF
TRBV11-2	TRBJ2-3	NA	CASSLVGSGTDTQYF
TRBV27	TRBJ2-1	NA	CASSRPSGSYNEQFF
TRBV14	TRBJ1-2	NA	CASSQANIAGYTF
TRBV27	TRBJ2-1	TRBD2	CASSPTSGRARDEQFF
TRBV15	TRBJ2-7	TRBD1	CATSAHPRDRNYEQYF
TRBV30	TRBJ1-4	TRBD1	CAWNPGQDEKLFF
TRBV6-1	TRBJ2-7	NA	CASRERWGYEQYF
TRBV4-2	TRBJ2-7	NA	CASSQGTVYWYEQYF
TRBV9	TRBJ2-2	NA	CASSVSGITGELFF
TRBV9	TRBJ2-7	NA	CASSEGHSYEQYF
TRBV5-1	TRBJ2-5	NA	CASSDRRETQYF
TRBV19	TRBJ2-1	TRBD1	CASDETGSSYNEQFF
TRBV4-3	TRBJ1-3	NA	CASSQGNTIYF
TRBV19	TRBJ2-7	NA	CASSPGLSGYEQYF